One and the same sample provided the 26 T cell receptor beta chains below, sequenced in a study of blood T cell repertoires in COVID-19. Only in-frame clones appear in the TCRdb table, and some are missing; sequencing was by immunoSEQ multiplex PCR. The sample has 70,000 to 80,000 clones; 75% to 90% are singletons. Sequences were obtained from peripheral blood. These receptors originate from a woman aged 80 or over with active or convalescent COVID-19.

In its sample, this clone was seen a few times. The rearrangement uses TRBV4-3 and TRBJ1-2; D may be TRBD1 (5 bases). The ends were cut back, 4 bases at V and 3 bases at J, with 12 bases in the middle. Germline CDR1 is LGHNA and CDR2 is YSLEER. CDR3 size: 14 residues. CDR3 sequence: CASSPDQGYYGYTF. The CDR3, as DNA: TGCGCCAGCAGCCCGGATCAGGGATACTATGGCTACACCTTC.

This chain uses TRBV6-2 or TRBV6-3 with TRBJ2-5; 9 positions agree with TRBD2. V dropped 4 bases and J dropped 2; count of bases not matched to a gene: 2. Germline CDR1 reads MNHEY; CDR2 reads SVGEGT. The CDR3 contains 14 residues. CDR3 sequence: CASSWRGGQETQYF. In DNA, the CDR3 is TGTGCCAGCAGTTGGCGGGGGGGACAAGAGACCCAGTACTTC.

The chain uses TRBV7-9 and TRBJ2-7; D perhaps matches TRBD2 (6 bases). The length of the CDR3 is 15 residues. Germline loops: CDR1 SEHNR, CDR2 FQNEAQ (reference sequence). V shed 1 base and J shed 2 bases, with 12 bases lying between them. The CDR3 DNA reads as TGTGCCAGCAGCTTAGTGGCAGGGACTCCCTACGAGCAGTACTTC. Its translation: CASSLVAGTPYEQYF.

The J gene is TRBJ1-2, the V gene TRBV18, with D tentatively TRBD1 (6 bases). Germline loops: CDR1 KGHSH, CDR2 LQKENI. Trimming left V 3 bases short and J 4 bases short, with 15 bases between. The CDR3 covers 15 residues. In DNA, the CDR3 is TGTGCCAGCTCACCGAATACAGGGTATGGCTATGGCTACACCTTC. Its protein product is CASSPNTGYGYGYTF.

The chain combines TRBV5-1 with TRBJ2-5; 14 bases are a match to TRBD2. V lost 4 bases, J lost 5 bases, and 13 bases stayed unmatched. Germline V CDR1 and CDR2: SGHRS, YFSETQ. There are 18 residues in the CDR3. CDR3 DNA sequence: TGCGCCAGCAGCAGGTGGACTAGCGGGGGGCAACAACAGGAGACCCAGTACTTC. This encodes CASSRWTSGGQQQETQYF.

The V gene is TRBV5-1, the J gene TRBJ2-7; possibly TRBD1 for D (5 bases). V lost 4 bases to trimming and J lost 2 bases, with 19 bases between them. Germline V gene data show CDR1 as SGHRS and CDR2 as YFSETQ. The CDR3 covers 16 residues. The CDR3 region is CASSLSYRSSAYEQYF. DNA for the CDR3: TGCGCCAGCAGCCTCTCATACAGGAGTTCGGCCTACGAGCAGTACTTC.

The chain uses TRBV12-1 and TRBJ1-5. TRBV12-1 is recorded as a pseudogene. The CDR3 totals 15 residues. CDR3 residues: CASSFGRRGNQPQHF. In DNA, the CDR3 is TGTGCCAGCAGCTTTGGTCGGAGGGGAAATCAGCCCCAGCATTTT.

The rearrangement joins TRBV28 to TRBJ2-3; 9 positions match TRBD2. The CDR3 runs to 19 residues. The germline CDR1 and CDR2 sequences are MDHEN and SYDVKM. After removal of 2 bases from V and 0 bases from J, the junction contained 12 bases not matched to a gene. The CDR3 spells CASSLVVSGGRVSTDTQYF. The CDR3 nucleotides are TGTGCCAGCAGTTTAGTGGTTAGCGGGGGCAGAGTTAGCACAGATACGCAGTATTTT. Variable domain in full (rest from reference TRBV28 and TRBJ2-3): DVKVTQSSRYLVKRTGEKVFLECVQDMDHENMFWYRQDPGLGLRLIYFSYDVKMKEKGDIPEGYSVSREKKERFSLILESASTNQTSMYLCASSLVVSGGRVSTDTQYFGPGTRLTVL.

The gene calls are TRBV19 and TRBJ1-2; TRBD1 aligns across 7 bases. The CDR3 totals 15 residues. The V segment lost 4 bases and the J segment 7 bases; nucleotides outside the gene matches: 12. The germline gives CDR1 LNHDA, CDR2 SQIVND (reference sequence). The CDR3 DNA reads as TGTGCCAGTAGTACCGACAGGGAAGGAACGCGTGGCTACACCTTC. It specifies CASSTDREGTRGYTF. The full variable domain, its missing parts supplied by reference TRBV19 and TRBJ1-2, is DGGITQSPKYLFRKEGQNVTLSCEQNLNHDAMYWYRQDPGQGLRLIYYSQIVNDFQKGDIAEGYSVSREKKESFPLTVTSAQKNPTAFYLCASSTDREGTRGYTFGSGTRLTVV.

The genes are TRBV19 and TRBJ2-7; 10 nucleotides line up with TRBD1. Germline V gives CDR1 LNHDA, CDR2 SQIVND (reference sequence). The J segment lost 9 bases and the V segment lost 1 base, leaving 3 bases of the junction unmatched. The CDR3 has 13 residues. In DNA, the CDR3 is TGTGCCAGTAGTATAGCGACAGGGGGCATGCAGTACTTC. As protein: CASSIATGGMQYF.

The chain has TRBV2 and TRBJ2-7; D call uncertain. The CDR3 runs to 11 residues. The germline gives CDR1 SNHLY, CDR2 FYNNEI. Trimming cost V 3 bases and J 3 bases, with 3 bases left between them. CDR3 in amino acids: CASSDSYEQYF. In DNA, the CDR3 is TGTGCCAGCAGTGATAGCTACGAGCAGTACTTC.

This clone came up once. V is TRBV5-6 and J is TRBJ1-3, with D hard to call. From germline, CDR1 is SGHDT and CDR2 YYEEEE. V shed 5 bases and J shed 0 bases, with 9 bases lying between them. CDR3 length equals 14 residues. The chain's CDR3 is CASSLRNSGNTIYF. The CDR3 coding sequence is TGTGCCAGCAGTCTCAGGAACTCTGGAAACACCATATATTTT.

The V and J genes are TRBV7-9 and TRBJ2-1; 9 bases align to TRBD2. J lost 9 bases, V lost 5 bases, and 11 bases had no gene match. The CDR3 consists of 15 residues. Germline loops: CDR1 SEHNR, CDR2 FQNEAQ (reference sequence). CDR3 in DNA: TGTGCCAGCAGCCCCGTGCGGGGGGGCCTAGTTGAGCAGTTCTTC. This encodes CASSPVRGGLVEQFF.

The CDR3 bases are TGTGCCAGCAGTGAAAGGCGGGGGGGGTATGGTGAGCAGTTCTTC. It is translated as CASSERRGGYGEQFF. The chain employs TRBV6-4 and TRBJ2-1; 9 nucleotides align to TRBD2. The CDR3 is 15 residues long. J lost 9 bases, V lost 3 bases, and 9 bases had no gene match. Germline CDR1 is MRHNA and CDR2 is SNTAGT.

The V call is TRBV6-4, the J call TRBJ2-3; 11 bases are a match to TRBD2. V lost 6 bases to trimming and J lost 4 bases; unmatched junction nucleotides: 6. Germline loops: CDR1 MRHNA, CDR2 SNTAGT. The CDR3 has 15 residues. CDR3 nucleotide sequence: TGTGCCAGCAGCCGACTAGCGGGGAGCTCAGATACGCAGTATTTT. Residues: CASSRLAGSSDTQYF.

This clone was recorded a few times. The V gene is TRBV29-1, the J gene TRBJ2-2; a possible D gene is TRBD2 (6 bases). The V gene lost 4 bases and the J gene lost 6 bases, with 12 bases spanning the gap. This CDR3 region has 13 residues. CDR1 and CDR2 (germline): SQVTM, ANQGSEA. CDR3 loop: CSVGFGSSGELFF. The CDR3 DNA follows: TGCAGCGTTGGGTTCGGGAGTTCCGGGGAGCTGTTTTTT.

This chain uses TRBV28 with TRBJ1-4; 9 nucleotides line up with TRBD1. Germline-derived CDR1 and CDR2 are MDHEN and SYDVKM. This CDR3 region has 15 residues. The ends lost 7 bases at V and 2 bases at J; junction bases unmatched: 5. CDR3: CASTTGGSTNEKLFF. The CDR3 region has the DNA TGTGCCAGCACAACAGGGGGCTCGACTAATGAAAAACTGTTTTTT.

This clone was found a few times. The genes are TRBV2 and TRBJ2-7, with 8 nucleotides matching TRBD1. The CDR3 has 13 residues. CDR1 SNHLY and CDR2 FYNNEI come from the germline V gene. V dropped 6 bases and J dropped 7; count of bases not matched to a gene: 8. The DNA for the CDR3 is TGTGCCAGCAGCGGGACAGGTCGGTGGGAGCAGTACTTC. It specifies CASSGTGRWEQYF.

The CDR3 protein is CASSSDGNTGELFF. In DNA form, the CDR3 reads TGTGCCAGCAGCTCAGATGGGAACACCGGGGAGCTGTTTTTT. The chain employs TRBV7-2 and TRBJ2-2; D is unresolved. In germline, CDR1 is SGHTA, CDR2 FQGNSA. V lost 4 bases to trimming and J lost 1 base, with 7 bases between them. This CDR3 comprises 14 residues.

The chain combines TRBV4-2 with TRBJ2-4, with D maybe TRBD1 (5 bases). Trimming cost V 1 base and J 4 bases, with 8 bases left between them. Germline V gives CDR1 LGHNA, CDR2 YNFKEQ. This CDR3 has 14 residues. CDR3 sequence (DNA): TGTGCCAGCAGCCAAGTCAGACAGAAAAACATTCAGTACTTC. Its translation: CASSQVRQKNIQYF.

The chain uses TRBV4-2 and TRBJ2-7; unclear D gene. Germline CDR1 LGHNA, CDR2 YNFKEQ. Between the trimmed V and J ends, which lost 0 bases and 7 bases, there was a span of 10 bases. The CDR3 extends over 13 amino acids. CDR3 protein: CASSQDLRREQYF. The CDR3 bases are TGTGCCAGCAGCCAAGATCTAAGGCGGGAGCAGTACTTC.

The chain carries TRBV27 and TRBJ2-5; TRBD2 agrees at 16 bases. CDR1 is MNHEY, CDR2 SMNVEV, per germline (reference sequence). The CDR3 is made up of 16 amino acids. J gave up 5 bases and V 6 bases, and 6 bases lay outside the gene matches. The CDR3 is CASSSGLAGGWETQYF. In DNA, the CDR3 is TGTGCCAGCAGCTCGGGACTAGCGGGGGGGTGGGAGACCCAGTACTTC.

This clone was observed a single time. This chain connects TRBV5-1 to TRBJ1-2, with 9 bases aligning to TRBD1. Germline CDR1 reads SGHRS; CDR2 reads YFSETQ. J gave up 2 bases and V 3 bases, and 8 bases lay outside the gene matches. The CDR3 runs 16 residues. As DNA, the CDR3 is TGCGCCAGCAGCTCCAGTCCGGACAGGGGCAACTATGGCTACACCTTC. The encoded protein is CASSSSPDRGNYGYTF.

CDR3 bases: TGTGCCAGCAGCCCAGACAGTTATGGCTACACCTTC. It yields the protein CASSPDSYGYTF. The gene calls are TRBV6-5 and TRBJ1-2; TRBD1 might be the D (5 bases). The CDR3 loop spans 12 amino acids. V lost 6 bases and J lost 5, with 10 bases in between. Germline-derived CDR1 and CDR2 are MNHEY and SVGAGI.

The V call is TRBV15, the J call TRBJ2-7; D is unclear. CDR1 and CDR2 (germline): LNHNV, YYDKDF (reference sequence). V dropped 1 base and J dropped 4 bases, with 11 bases sitting between them. This CDR3 spans 14 amino acids. This CDR3 reads CATSRVGSQYEQYF. The DNA for the CDR3 is TGTGCCACCAGCAGAGTGGGCTCCCAATACGAGCAGTACTTC.

The chain couples TRBV19 to TRBJ2-2, with 11 bases matching TRBD2. After removal of 5 bases from V and 3 bases from J, the junction contained 2 bases not matched to a gene. Germline V gives CDR1 LNHDA, CDR2 SQIVND (reference sequence). This CDR3 contains 15 residues. In nucleotides, the CDR3 is TGTGCCAGTAGTCTAGCGGGGGGTTACACCGGGGAGCTGTTTTTT. Translated, it gives CASSLAGGYTGELFF. The whole variable domain, remainder taken from reference TRBV19 and TRBJ2-2, is DGGITQSPKYLFRKEGQNVTLSCEQNLNHDAMYWYRQDPGQGLRLIYYSQIVNDFQKGDIAEGYSVSREKKESFPLTVTSAQKNPTAFYLCASSLAGGYTGELFFGEGSRLTVL.